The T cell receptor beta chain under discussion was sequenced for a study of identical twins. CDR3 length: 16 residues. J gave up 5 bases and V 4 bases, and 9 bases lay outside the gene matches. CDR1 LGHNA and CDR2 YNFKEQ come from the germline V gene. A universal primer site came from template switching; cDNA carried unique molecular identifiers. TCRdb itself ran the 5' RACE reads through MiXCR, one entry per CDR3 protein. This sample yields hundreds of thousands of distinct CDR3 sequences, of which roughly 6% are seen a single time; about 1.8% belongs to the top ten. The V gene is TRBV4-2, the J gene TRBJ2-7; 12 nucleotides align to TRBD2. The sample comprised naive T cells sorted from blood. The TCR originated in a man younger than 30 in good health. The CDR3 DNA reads TGTGCCAGCAGCCCGGAAACTAGCGGGAGGCTACACGAGCAGTACTTC. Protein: CASSPETSGRLHEQYF.